The entry below gives a single T cell receptor (beta chain) sequence along with its context. Its target is unknown. The data were taken from a study of regulatory T cells in long-lasting Graves disease. Overall study context: Persistent Graves' disease denoted over 5 years of antithyroid drugs plus positive TSH receptor antibodies.

Arm-PCR of CDR3 regions and iRepertoire HTBI primers were the basis on which TCR beta libraries were built. Each CDR3 protein gets one entry after TCRdb re-called the multiplex PCR reads with MiXCR. The repertoire holds roughly 430,000 distinct CDR3 sequences, with roughly a fifth as singletons. Time point reported: persistent/refractory GD, antithyroid drugs over 5 years with positive TRAb. Generation of the TCR library employed RNA extracted from PBMCs. General study results and limits: The study found TRBV28, TRBJ1-2 and TRBJ2-5 favored in persistent disease. With under 3,500 shared public clonotypes, persistent patients exceeded new patients, who shared more than 900.

The CDR3 extends over 19 amino acids. Germline V CDR1 and CDR2: WNHNN, SYGVQD (reference sequence). The V gene lost 2 bases and the J gene lost 1 base, with 23 bases spanning the gap. J is TRBJ1-2 and V is TRBV10-1, with D perhaps TRBD1 (5 bases). Sequenced material: peripheral blood mononuclear cells (PBMCs), taken when the disease was refractory, from a patient treated with antithyroid drugs. This sequence originates from a female donor with Graves disease. The CDR3 loop is CASSEPWGDRYFINYGYTF. The DNA of the CDR3 is TGCGCCAGCAGTGAGCCTTGGGGAGACAGATATTTCATTAACTATGGCTACACCTTC.